The T cell receptor beta chain under discussion was sequenced for a study of CD8+CD57+ T cells in acquired aplastic anemia (dated by TCRdb to the late 2010s). Regarding the study in general: DNA extracted from sorted CD4+ and CD8+ cells had a mean of roughly 3 ug, with a range of about 0.18 to 27.4 ug. A CD8+CD57+ expansion meant a frequency higher than the mean frequency seen in healthy subjects. Study-level results and caveats: Patients and healthy controls showed no significant difference in CD8+ Simpson's diversity (P=0.060). Although under 35 CD8+ CDR3 sequences were shared by patients and controls, these sequences appeared highly expressed in patients and within the immunodominant clones of patients.

The patients picked for sequencing were ones in whom flow cytometry had shown an expansion of CD8+CD57+ cells. Every patient had a diagnosis of severe acquired aplastic anemia based on International Study of Aplastic Anemia and Agranulocytosis and Camitta criteria. At the time blood was sampled, none of the patients had received any therapy. In this study, sorted CD4+ and CD8+ T cells from the blood of healthy subjects and of severe aplastic anemia patients had their TCR repertoires deep-sequenced. Patients were enrolled in the USA under clinicaltrials.gov protocols 00001620, 01623167, 00001397, 00071045, 00081523 and 00961064. Ficoll-Paque density gradient centrifugation was used to isolate peripheral blood mononuclear cells. Before DNA was extracted, CD4+ and CD8+ T cells were sorted using either FACS or magnetic beads. TCR beta VDJ combination and CDR3 sequence profiling used genomic DNA as the template. An Illumina HiSeq 2000 was used for TCR repertoire sequencing. Processing in the source paper ran as follows. TRBV/TRBJ rearrangement plots, CDR3 size and DJ length profiles, and Simpson's diversity index were used to assess repertoires. Whichever DNA sequence was most abundant in the deep sequencing data was defined as the immunodominant clone. CDR3 amino acid sequences were screened for sharing across subjects and compared with published repertoires and the VDJdb database. The public sequencing data were trimmed at Q25 with fastp and processed into clonotypes with MiXCR by TCRdb, which kept only in-frame beta chains. Under each unique CDR3 protein, matching rows form one entry showing the most common genes and DNA. The V and J calls and clone size are TCRdb's, not the authors'. This sample lists tens of thousands of distinct CDR3 sequences; under 80% were detected once. The top ten clonotypes cover 45% to 75% of the sample.

A few counts support this clonotype. The specificity of this receptor is unknown. Base qualities are not recorded, but no much larger clone differs from it by a single base. The germline V end is reduced by 4 bases and the J end by 2 bases; junction bases left unmatched: 6. CDR1 and CDR2 are read off the germline V gene as KGHSH and LQKENI. CDR3 length: 16 amino acids, cysteine to phenylalanine. The read is trimmed to its CDR3 DNA, 48 bases read in frame from base 1. Sample: sorted CD4+, CD8+, or CD8+CD57+ T cells (not recorded which) from PBMCs. The TCR was taken from a human donor with aplastic anemia. This chain joins TRBV18 to TRBJ2-5, and TRBD2 matches 11 of the central bases. The CDR3 has the sequence CASSLPSGGSQETQYF. The sequenced DNA: TGTGCCAGCTCACTCCCTAGCGGGGGGTCTCAAGAGACCCAGTACTTC.